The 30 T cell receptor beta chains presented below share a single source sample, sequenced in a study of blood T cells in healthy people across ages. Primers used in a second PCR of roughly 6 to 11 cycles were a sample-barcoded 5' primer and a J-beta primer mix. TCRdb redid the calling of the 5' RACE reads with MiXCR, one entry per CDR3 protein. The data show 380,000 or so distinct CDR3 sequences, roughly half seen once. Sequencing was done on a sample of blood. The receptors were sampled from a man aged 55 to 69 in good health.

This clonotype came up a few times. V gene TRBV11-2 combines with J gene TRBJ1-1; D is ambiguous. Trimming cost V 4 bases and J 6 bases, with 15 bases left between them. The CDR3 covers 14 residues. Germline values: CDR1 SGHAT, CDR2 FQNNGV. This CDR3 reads CASSSFSGVAEAFF. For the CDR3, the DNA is TGTGCCAGCAGCTCTTTCAGCGGGGTAGCTGAAGCTTTCTTT. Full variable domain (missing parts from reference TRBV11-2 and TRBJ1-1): EAGVAQSPRYKIIEKRQSVAFWCNPISGHATLYWYQQILGQGPKLLIQFQNNGVVDDSQLPKDRFSAERLKGVDSTLKIQPAKLEDSAVYLCASSSFSGVAEAFFGQGTRLTVV.

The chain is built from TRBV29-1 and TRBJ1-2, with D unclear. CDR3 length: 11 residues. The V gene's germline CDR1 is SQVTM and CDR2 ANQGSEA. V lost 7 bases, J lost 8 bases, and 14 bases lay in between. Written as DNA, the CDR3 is TGCAGCGCAAGCAGTAATAGAGGCTACACCTTC. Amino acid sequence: CSASSNRGYTF.

The CDR3, as DNA: TGCAGTCCAACGTTAGCGGGGGGCGGTAATGAGCAGTTCTTC. This sequence encodes CSPTLAGGGNEQFF. The rearrangement links TRBV20-1 to TRBJ2-1; 10 nucleotides match TRBD2. Germline CDR1 is DFQATT and CDR2 is SNEGSKA (reference sequence). This CDR3 is 14 amino acids long. With V trimmed by 8 bases and J by 7 bases, 11 bases remained unmatched.

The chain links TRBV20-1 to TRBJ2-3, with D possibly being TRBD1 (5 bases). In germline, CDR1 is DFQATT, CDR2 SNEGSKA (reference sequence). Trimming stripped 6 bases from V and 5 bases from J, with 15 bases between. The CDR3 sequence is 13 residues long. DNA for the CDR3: TGCAGTGCGCGTGAAGGGGCAGGAGATACGCAGTATTTT. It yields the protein CSAREGAGDTQYF.

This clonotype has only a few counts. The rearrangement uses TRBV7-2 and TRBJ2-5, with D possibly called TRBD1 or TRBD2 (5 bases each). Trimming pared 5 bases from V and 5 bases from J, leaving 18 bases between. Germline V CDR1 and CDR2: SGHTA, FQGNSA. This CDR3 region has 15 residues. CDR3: CASSTGGQGWETQYF. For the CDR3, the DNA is TGTGCCAGCAGCACCGGCGGGCAGGGTTGGGAGACCCAGTACTTC.

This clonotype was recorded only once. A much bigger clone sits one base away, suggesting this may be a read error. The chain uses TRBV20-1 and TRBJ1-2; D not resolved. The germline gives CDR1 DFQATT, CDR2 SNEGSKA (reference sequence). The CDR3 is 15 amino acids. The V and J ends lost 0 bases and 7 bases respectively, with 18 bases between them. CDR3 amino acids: CSARDLQLLDCGYTF. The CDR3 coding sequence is TGCAGTGCTAGAGACTTACAGCTTCTAGACTGTGGCTACACCTTC.

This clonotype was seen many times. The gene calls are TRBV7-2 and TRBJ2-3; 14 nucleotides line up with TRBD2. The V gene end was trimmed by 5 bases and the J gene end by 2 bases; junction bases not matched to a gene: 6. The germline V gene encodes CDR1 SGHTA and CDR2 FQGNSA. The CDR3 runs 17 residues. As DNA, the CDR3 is TGTGCCAGCAGCCCGGGACTAGCGGGAGTGAACACAGATACGCAGTATTTT. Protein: CASSPGLAGVNTDTQYF.

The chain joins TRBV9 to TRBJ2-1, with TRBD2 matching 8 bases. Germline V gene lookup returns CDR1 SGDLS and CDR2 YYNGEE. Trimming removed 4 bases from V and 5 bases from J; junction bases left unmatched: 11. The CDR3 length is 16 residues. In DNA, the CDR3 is TGTGCCAGCAGCATCTCTCCGGGACTAGAAGACAATGAGCAGTTCTTC. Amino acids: CASSISPGLEDNEQFF. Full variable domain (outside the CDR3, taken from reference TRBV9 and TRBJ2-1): DSGVTQTPKHLITATGQRVTLRCSPRSGDLSVYWYQQSLDQGLQFLIQYYNGEERAKGNILERFSAQQFPDLHSELNLSSLELGDSALYFCASSISPGLEDNEQFFGPGTRLTVL.

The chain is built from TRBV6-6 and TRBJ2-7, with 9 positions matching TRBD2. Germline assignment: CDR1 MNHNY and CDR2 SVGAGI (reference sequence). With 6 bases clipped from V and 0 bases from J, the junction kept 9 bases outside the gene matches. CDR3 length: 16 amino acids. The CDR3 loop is CASSPAGGPSSYEQYF. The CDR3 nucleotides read TGTGCCAGCAGCCCCGCGGGGGGGCCAAGCTCCTACGAGCAGTACTTC.

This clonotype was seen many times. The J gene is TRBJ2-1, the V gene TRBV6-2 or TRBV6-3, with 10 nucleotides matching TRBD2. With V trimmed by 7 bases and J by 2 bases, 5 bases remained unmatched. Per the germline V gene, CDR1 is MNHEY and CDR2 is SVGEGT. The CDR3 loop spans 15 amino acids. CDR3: CASTFSGGPYNEQFF. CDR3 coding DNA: TGTGCCAGCACTTTTAGCGGGGGGCCCTACAATGAGCAGTTCTTC.

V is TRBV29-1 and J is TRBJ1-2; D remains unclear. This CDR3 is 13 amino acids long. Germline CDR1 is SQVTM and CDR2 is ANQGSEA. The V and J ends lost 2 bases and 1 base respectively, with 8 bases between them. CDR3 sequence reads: CSVERLNNYGYTF. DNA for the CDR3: TGCAGCGTTGAACGACTGAATAACTATGGCTACACCTTC.

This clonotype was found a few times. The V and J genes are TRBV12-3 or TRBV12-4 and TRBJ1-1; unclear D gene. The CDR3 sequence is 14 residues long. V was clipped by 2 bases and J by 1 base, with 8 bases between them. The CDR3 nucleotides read TGTGCCAGCAGTTTAAGGGCAGGGAACACTGAAGCTTTCTTT. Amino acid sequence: CASSLRAGNTEAFF.

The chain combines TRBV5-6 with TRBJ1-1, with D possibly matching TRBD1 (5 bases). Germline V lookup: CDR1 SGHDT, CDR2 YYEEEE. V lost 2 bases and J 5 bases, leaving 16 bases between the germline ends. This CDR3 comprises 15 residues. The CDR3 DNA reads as TGTGCCAGCAGCTTCGTGGGACCAAGGGAGACTGAAGCTTTCTTT. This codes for CASSFVGPRETEAFF. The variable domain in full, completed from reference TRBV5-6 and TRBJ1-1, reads DAGVTQSPTHLIKTRGQQVTLRCSPKSGHDTVSWYQQALGQGPQFIFQYYEEEERQRGNFPDRFSGHQFPNYSSELNVNALLLGDSALYLCASSFVGPRETEAFFGQGTRLTVV.

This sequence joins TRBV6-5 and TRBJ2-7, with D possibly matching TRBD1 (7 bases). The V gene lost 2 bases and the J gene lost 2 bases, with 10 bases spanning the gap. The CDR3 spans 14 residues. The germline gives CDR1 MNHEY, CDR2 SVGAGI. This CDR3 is CASSYIRGAYEQYF. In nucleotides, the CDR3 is TGTGCCAGCAGTTACATCAGGGGGGCCTACGAGCAGTACTTC.

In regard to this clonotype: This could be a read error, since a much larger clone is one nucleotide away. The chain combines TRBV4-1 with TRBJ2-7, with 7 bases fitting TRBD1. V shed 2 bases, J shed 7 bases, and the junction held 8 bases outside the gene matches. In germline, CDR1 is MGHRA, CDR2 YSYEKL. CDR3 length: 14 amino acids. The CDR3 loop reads CASSQTTGSGEQYF. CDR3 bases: TGCGCCAGCAGCCAAACGACAGGGTCGGGGGAGCAGTACTTC.

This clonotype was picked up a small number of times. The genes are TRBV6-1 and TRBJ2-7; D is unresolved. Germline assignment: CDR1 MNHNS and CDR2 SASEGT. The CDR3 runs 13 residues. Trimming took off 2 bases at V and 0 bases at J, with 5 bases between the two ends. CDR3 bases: TGTGCCAGCAGTGAATACGTCTCCTACGAGCAGTACTTC. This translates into CASSEYVSYEQYF.

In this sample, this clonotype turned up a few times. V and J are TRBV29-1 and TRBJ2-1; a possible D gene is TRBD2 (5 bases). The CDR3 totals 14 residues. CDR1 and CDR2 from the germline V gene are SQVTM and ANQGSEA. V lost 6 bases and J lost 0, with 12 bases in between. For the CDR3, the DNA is TGCAGCGTCCCCGGCGGGTTCTCCTACAATGAGCAGTTCTTC. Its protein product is CSVPGGFSYNEQFF.

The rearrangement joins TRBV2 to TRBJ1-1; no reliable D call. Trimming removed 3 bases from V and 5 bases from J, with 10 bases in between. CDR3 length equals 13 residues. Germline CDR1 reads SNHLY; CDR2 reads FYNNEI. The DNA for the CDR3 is TGTGCCAGCAGTGAGTCGAATTGGACTGAAGCTTTCTTT. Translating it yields CASSESNWTEAFF.

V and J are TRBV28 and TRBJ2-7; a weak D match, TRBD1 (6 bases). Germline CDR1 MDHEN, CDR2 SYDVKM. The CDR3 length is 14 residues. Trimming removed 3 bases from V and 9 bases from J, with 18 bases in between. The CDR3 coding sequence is TGTGCCAGCAGTTTGCGGACAGAGAAAGTGATGCAGTACTTC. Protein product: CASSLRTEKVMQYF.

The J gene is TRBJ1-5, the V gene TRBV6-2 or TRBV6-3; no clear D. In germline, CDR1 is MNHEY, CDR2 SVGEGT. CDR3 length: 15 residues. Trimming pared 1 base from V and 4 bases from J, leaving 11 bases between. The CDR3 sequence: CASSYLGGKNQPQHF. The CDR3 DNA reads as TGTGCCAGCAGTTACTTGGGCGGGAAAAATCAGCCCCAGCATTTT.

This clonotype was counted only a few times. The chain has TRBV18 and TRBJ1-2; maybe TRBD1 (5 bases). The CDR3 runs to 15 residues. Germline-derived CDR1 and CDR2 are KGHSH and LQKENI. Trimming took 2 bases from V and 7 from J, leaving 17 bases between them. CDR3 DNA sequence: TGTGCCAGCTCACCAACCCCAGGGAATTCGGGTGGCTACACCTTC. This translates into CASSPTPGNSGGYTF.

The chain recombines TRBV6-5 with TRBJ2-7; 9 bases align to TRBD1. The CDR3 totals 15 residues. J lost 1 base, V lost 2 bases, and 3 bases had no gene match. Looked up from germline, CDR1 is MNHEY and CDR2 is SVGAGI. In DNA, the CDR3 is TGTGCCAGCAGTTACGGCGGGACAGGGTCCTACGAGCAGTACTTC. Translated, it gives CASSYGGTGSYEQYF.

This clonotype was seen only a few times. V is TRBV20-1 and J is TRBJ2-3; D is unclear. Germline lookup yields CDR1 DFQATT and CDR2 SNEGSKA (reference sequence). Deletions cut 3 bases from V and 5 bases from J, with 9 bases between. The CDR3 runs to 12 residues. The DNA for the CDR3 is TGCAGTGCTAGTGCCCGCGGAGATACGCAGTATTTT. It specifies CSASARGDTQYF.

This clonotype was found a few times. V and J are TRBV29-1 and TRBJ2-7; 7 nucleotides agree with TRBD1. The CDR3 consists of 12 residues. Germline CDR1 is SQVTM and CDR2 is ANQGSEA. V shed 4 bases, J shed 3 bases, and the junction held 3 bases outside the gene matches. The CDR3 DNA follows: TGCAGCGTTGGGGCAGGGGGCTACGAGCAGTACTTC. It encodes CSVGAGGYEQYF.

CDR3 sequence (DNA): TGTGCCACCGGGACAGGGATGGATGGCTACACCTTC. As protein: CATGTGMDGYTF. This sequence joins TRBV10-3 and TRBJ1-2, with 9 positions matching TRBD1. This CDR3 is built from 12 residues. The V segment lost 10 bases and the J segment 6 bases; nucleotides outside the gene matches: 6. Germline-derived CDR1 and CDR2 are ENHRY and SYGVKD.

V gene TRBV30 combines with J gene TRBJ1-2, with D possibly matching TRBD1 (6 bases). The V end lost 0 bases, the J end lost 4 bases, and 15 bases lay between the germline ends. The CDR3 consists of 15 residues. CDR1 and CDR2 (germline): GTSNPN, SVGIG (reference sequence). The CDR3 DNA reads TGTGCCTGGAGTGTGCCAGGACCAGGGGTCTATGGCTACACCTTC. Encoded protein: CAWSVPGPGVYGYTF.

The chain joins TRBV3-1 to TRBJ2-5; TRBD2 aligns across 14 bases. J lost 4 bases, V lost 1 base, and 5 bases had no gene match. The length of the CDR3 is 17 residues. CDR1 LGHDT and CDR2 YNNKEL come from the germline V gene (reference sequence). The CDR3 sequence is CASSQGTSGGILETQYF. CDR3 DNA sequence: TGTGCCAGCAGCCAAGGGACTAGCGGGGGGATTCTAGAGACCCAGTACTTC.

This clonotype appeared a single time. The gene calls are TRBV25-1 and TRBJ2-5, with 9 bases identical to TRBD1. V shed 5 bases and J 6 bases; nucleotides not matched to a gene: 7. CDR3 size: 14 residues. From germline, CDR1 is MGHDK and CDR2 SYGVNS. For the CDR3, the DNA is TGTGCCAGCAGTCCCACCGGGACAGGGAAGACCCAGTACTTC. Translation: CASSPTGTGKTQYF. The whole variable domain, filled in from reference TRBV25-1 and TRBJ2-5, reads EADIYQTPRYLVIGTGKKITLECSQTMGHDKMYWYQQDPGMELHLIHYSYGVNSTEKGDLSSESTVSRIRTEHFPLTLESARPSHTSQYLCASSPTGTGKTQYFGPGTRLLVL.

CDR3: CSVAGTSKSADTQYF. In nucleotides, the CDR3 is TGCAGCGTTGCGGGCACTAGTAAATCCGCAGATACGCAGTATTTT. The chain links TRBV29-1 to TRBJ2-3, with D possibly being TRBD2 (5 bases). V was shortened by 4 bases and J by 4 bases, with 18 bases between the two germline ends. The CDR3 is 15 amino acids. Germline CDR1 reads SQVTM; CDR2 reads ANQGSEA.

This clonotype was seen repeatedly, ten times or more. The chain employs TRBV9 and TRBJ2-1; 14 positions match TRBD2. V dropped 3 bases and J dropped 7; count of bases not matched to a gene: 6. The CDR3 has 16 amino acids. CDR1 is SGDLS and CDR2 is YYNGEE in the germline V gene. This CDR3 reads CASSERLAGGRNEQFF. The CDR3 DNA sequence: TGTGCCAGCAGCGAGAGACTAGCGGGAGGGCGGAATGAGCAGTTCTTC.